The 27 T cell receptor beta chains given below trace back to one sample, sequenced in a study of sequential checkpoint blockade in melanoma. Method: immunoSEQ multiplex PCR; TCRdb's copy keeps in-frame clones and lacks some. The table shows more than 7,500 clones, with around 60% occurring only once. Specified treatment: randomized to nivolumab then ipilimumab (arm A) or the reverse (arm B). The sequencing here drew on CD8+ T cells sorted from blood (inferred from file names), taken from a patient given nivolumab and ipilimumab in sequence. The source of these receptors is a human donor with melanoma.

This clone was seen only a few times. V usage is TRBV6-6 and J usage is TRBJ2-2, with 14 bases matching TRBD2. Per the germline V gene, CDR1 is MNHNY and CDR2 is SVGAGI (reference sequence). There are 16 residues in the CDR3. V was clipped by 6 bases and J by 5 bases; unmatched bases: 5. The CDR3 DNA sequence: TGTGCCAGCAGCCTAGGGACTAGCGGGGGAACCGGGGAGCTGTTTTTT. It is translated as CASSLGTSGGTGELFF.

This clone was counted only a few times. This chain uses TRBV4-1 with TRBJ1-6; no clear D. The germline CDR1 and CDR2 sequences are MGHRA and YSYEKL. The CDR3 spans 16 residues. The ends were cut back, 4 bases at V and 0 bases at J, with 10 bases in the middle. The CDR3 DNA is TGCGCCAGCAGCCCGACACCCGGCTCCTATAATTCACCCCTCCACTTT. Amino acid sequence: CASSPTPGSYNSPLHF.

The chain is built from TRBV27 and TRBJ2-1; 10 bases agree with TRBD2. The germline CDR1 and CDR2 sequences are MNHEY and SMNVEV (reference sequence). CDR3 length: 14 residues. Trimming removed 8 bases from V and 6 bases from J; junction bases left unmatched: 7. The CDR3 reads CASAGLAERNEQFF. The CDR3 region has the DNA TGTGCCAGCGCCGGACTAGCGGAACGCAATGAGCAGTTCTTC.

The chain is built from TRBV28 and TRBJ2-5; TRBD1 matches at 7 bases. The closer fit of TRBJ2-7 to the DNA end suggests the J call may be wrong. The CDR3 extends over 14 amino acids. Per the germline V gene, CDR1 is MDHEN and CDR2 is SYDVKM. The chain's CDR3 is CASSLTGVTYEQYF. CDR3 coding DNA: TGTGCCAGCAGTTTAACAGGGGTTACCTACGAGCAGTACTTC.

CDR3 sequence: CSVEERSRNSYEQYF. CDR3 in DNA: TGCAGCGTTGAAGAAAGGAGCCGGAACTCCTACGAGCAGTACTTC. J is TRBJ2-7 and V is TRBV29-1; D is ambiguous. The length of the CDR3 is 15 residues. Germline V gene sequence: CDR1 SQVTM, CDR2 ANQGSEA. Between the trimmed V and J ends, which lost 0 bases and 0 bases, there was a span of 12 bases.

The V gene is TRBV29-1, the J gene TRBJ2-7; TRBD1 matches 12 bases. This CDR3 is 12 amino acids long. Germline assignment: CDR1 SQVTM and CDR2 ANQGSEA. In DNA, the CDR3 is TGCAGTGCCAGGGACAGGGGGCACGAGCAGTACTTC. It codes for CSARDRGHEQYF.

This clone turned up a few times. The rearrangement links TRBV4-1 to TRBJ1-4; 7 bases fit TRBD1. CDR1 MGHRA and CDR2 YSYEKL come from the germline V gene. This CDR3 region has 14 residues. J was trimmed by 8 bases and V by 1 base; bases with no gene match: 4. CDR3 nucleotide sequence: TGCGCCAGCAGCCAAGGGCAGGGGGAAGAAAAACTGTTTTTT. Translation: CASSQGQGEEKLFF.

The chain is built from TRBV7-8 and TRBJ2-7; 9 positions match TRBD1. Germline V CDR1 and CDR2: SGHVS, FQNEAQ. The trim removed 6 bases at V and 3 bases at J, leaving 6 bases unmatched. The CDR3 is made up of 14 amino acids. In nucleotides, the CDR3 is TGTGCCAGCAGACACAGGGGGCTAGGCTACGAGCAGTACTTC. This encodes CASRHRGLGYEQYF.

This clone was detected only a few times. The chain joins TRBV10-2 to TRBJ2-3, with a tentative D call TRBD2 (5 bases). V was cut by 8 bases and J by 2 bases, with 11 bases left in between. The germline gives CDR1 WSHSY, CDR2 SAAADI. The CDR3 totals 13 residues. The CDR3 sequence is CASGRSPTDTQYF. The CDR3 region has the DNA TGCGCCAGCGGGAGATCCCCCACAGATACGCAGTATTTT.

J is TRBJ2-7 and V is TRBV27; D gene uncertain. CDR3 length: 12 amino acids. Germline V lookup: CDR1 MNHEY, CDR2 SMNVEV (reference sequence). V shed 5 bases and J shed 5 bases, with 10 bases lying between them. CDR3 sequence (DNA): TGTGCCAGCAGTCAAGACTTTCACGAGCAGTACTTC. Its translation is CASSQDFHEQYF.

This clone showed up just a few times. This sequence joins TRBV5-4 and TRBJ2-3; 8 bases agree with TRBD1. The J segment lost 2 bases and the V segment lost 0 bases, leaving 5 bases of the junction unmatched. Germline loops: CDR1 SGHNT, CDR2 YYREEE (reference sequence). There are 16 residues in the CDR3. The CDR3 loop is CASSLGQGKFTDTQYF. The CDR3 coding sequence is TGTGCCAGCAGCTTGGGACAGGGGAAGTTCACAGATACGCAGTATTTT.

This chain links TRBV5-6 with TRBJ2-1, with 7 bases that match TRBD1. The germline V gene has CDR1 SGHDT and CDR2 YYEEEE. V gave up 6 bases and J gave up 6 bases; unmatched junction bases: 6. This CDR3 is built from 13 residues. This CDR3 reads CASTSTGSNEQFF. The CDR3, as DNA: TGTGCCAGCACCTCGACAGGGAGCAATGAGCAGTTCTTC.

The CDR3 reads CASRWGQSTDTQYF. CDR3 nucleotide sequence: TGTGCCAGCAGGTGGGGACAATCGACAGATACGCAGTATTTT. The chain combines TRBV2 with TRBJ2-3; TRBD1 is a possible D gene (6 bases). This CDR3 is built from 14 residues. V dropped 6 bases and J dropped 3 bases, with 13 bases sitting between them. Looked up from germline, CDR1 is SNHLY and CDR2 is FYNNEI.

This clone occurred a few times. J is TRBJ1-2 and V is TRBV10-3, with TRBD1 matching over 10 bases. The CDR3 totals 12 residues. Per the germline V gene, CDR1 is ENHRY and CDR2 is SYGVKD. Losses at the gene ends were 10 bases for V and 8 bases for J; bases not matched to a gene: 7. As DNA, the CDR3 is TGTGCCACCGACCCGGGACAGGGGGGCTACACCTTC. This encodes CATDPGQGGYTF.

The chain couples TRBV5-1 to TRBJ2-7; 11 bases agree with TRBD2. CDR1 and CDR2 (germline): SGHRS, YFSETQ. This CDR3 has 17 residues. Trimming took 2 bases from V and 0 from J; bases not matched to a gene: 7. The CDR3 here is CASSFFPTSGVSYEQYF. CDR3 coding DNA: TGCGCCAGCAGCTTCTTCCCGACTAGCGGGGTCTCCTACGAGCAGTACTTC.

This clone is labeled as medium-sized. The V and J genes are TRBV5-4 and TRBJ2-2, with 9 bases fitting TRBD1. From germline, CDR1 is SGHNT and CDR2 YYREEE (reference sequence). The trim removed 5 bases at V and 1 base at J, leaving 12 bases unmatched. The CDR3 has 18 residues. DNA for the CDR3: TGTGCCAGCAGGGGACCGAGACGGGACAGGGTGAACACCGGGGAGCTGTTTTTT. Protein: CASRGPRRDRVNTGELFF.

The chain uses TRBV4-3 and TRBJ1-2; 10 bases align to TRBD1. This CDR3 region has 15 residues. Germline V lookup: CDR1 LGHNA, CDR2 YSLEER. V lost 1 base, J lost 4 bases, and 3 bases stayed unmatched. CDR3 loop: CASSQGRTGGYGYTF. The DNA for the CDR3 is TGCGCCAGCAGCCAAGGTCGGACAGGGGGCTATGGCTACACCTTC.

This clone was seen only once. The chain recombines TRBV11-2 with TRBJ2-7; D is uncertain. This CDR3 has 11 amino acids. The V end was cut by 5 bases, the J end by 3 bases, with 5 bases between. CDR1 and CDR2 (germline): SGHAT, FQNNGV. The CDR3 bases are TGTGCCAGCAGCACCAGCTACGAGCAGTACTTC. Residues: CASSTSYEQYF.

The chain carries TRBV5-4 and TRBJ1-1; 7 nucleotides line up with TRBD1. Germline-derived CDR1 and CDR2 are SGHNT and YYREEE (reference sequence). Unmatched junction bases numbered 4, after V lost 4 bases and J lost 1 base. CDR3 length: 14 amino acids. CDR3 loop: CASSPSGGNTEAFF. In DNA form, the CDR3 reads TGTGCCAGCAGCCCCTCAGGGGGGAACACTGAAGCTTTCTTT.

The chain employs TRBV28 and TRBJ1-1, with TRBD1 as a possible D gene (6 bases). The V gene's germline CDR1 is MDHEN and CDR2 SYDVKM. Deletions cut 5 bases from V and 1 base from J, with 20 bases between. This CDR3 region has 17 residues. This CDR3 reads CASSTDRLPTSNTEAFF. In DNA form, the CDR3 reads TGTGCCAGCAGTACCGACAGGCTGCCGACTTCGAACACTGAAGCTTTCTTT.

The chain couples TRBV7-9 to TRBJ1-4; D is possibly TRBD1 (5 bases). Germline V gene data show CDR1 as SEHNR and CDR2 as FQNEAQ (reference sequence). Between the trimmed V and J ends, which lost 5 bases and 0 bases, there was a span of 13 bases. The CDR3 spans 16 residues. The CDR3 here is CASSPAAGPTNEKLFF. Here the CDR3 DNA reads TGTGCCAGCAGCCCCGCGGCGGGGCCAACTAATGAAAAACTGTTTTTT.

As regards this clone: One end of the junction is discordant with germline, which a read error may explain. The chain carries TRBV9 and TRBJ2-7, with TRBD1 identical over 7 bases. CDR3 length: 15 residues. Germline assignment: CDR1 SGDLS and CDR2 YYNGEE. This CDR3 reads CVSSVGQASSYEQYF. The CDR3, as DNA: TGTGTCAGCAGCGTAGGACAGGCAAGCTCCTACGAGCAGTACTTC. Full variable domain (remainder filled in from reference TRBV9 and TRBJ2-7): DSGVTQTPKHLITATGQRVTLRCSPRSGDLSVYWYQQSLDQGLQFLIQYYNGEERAKGNILERFSAQQFPDLHSELNLSSLELGDSALYFCVSSVGQASSYEQYFGPGTRLTVT.

V usage is TRBV4-1 and J usage is TRBJ1-6, with 7 bases that match TRBD1. Germline CDR1 is MGHRA and CDR2 is YSYEKL. V was pared by 0 bases and J by 6 bases, with 2 bases of the junction left unmatched. The CDR3 totals 15 residues. CDR3 amino acids: CASSQETGTNSPLHF. CDR3 DNA: TGCGCCAGCAGCCAAGAGACAGGGACTAATTCACCCCTCCACTTT.

J is TRBJ1-1 and V is TRBV10-3, with TRBD1 as a possible D gene (5 bases). Trimming took off 2 bases at V and 4 bases at J, with 11 bases between the two ends. The CDR3 contains 14 residues. Germline V CDR1 and CDR2: ENHRY, SYGVKD. The CDR3 nucleotides read TGTGCCATCAGTGAGATAGGGGAGGGCACTGAAGCTTTCTTT. Protein: CAISEIGEGTEAFF.

The chain joins TRBV27 to TRBJ1-4; D may be TRBD1 (6 bases). The ends were cut back, 4 bases at V and 4 bases at J, with 10 bases in the middle. Germline V CDR1 and CDR2: MNHEY, SMNVEV (reference sequence). This CDR3 contains 14 residues. CDR3 protein: CASSWGPFNEKLFF. The CDR3 nucleotides read TGTGCCAGCAGTTGGGGGCCATTTAATGAAAAACTGTTTTTT. The whole variable domain, filled in from reference TRBV27 and TRBJ1-4, reads EAQVTQNPRYLITVTGKKLTVTCSQNMNHEYMSWYRQDPGLGLRQIYYSMNVEVTDKGDVPEGYKVSRKEKRNFPLILESPSPNQTSLYFCASSWGPFNEKLFFGSGTQLSVL.

The chain recombines TRBV6-1 with TRBJ2-5, with TRBD2 matching over 8 bases. V lost 2 bases to trimming and J lost 4 bases; unmatched junction nucleotides: 12. The germline V gene has CDR1 MNHNS and CDR2 SASEGT. The CDR3 loop spans 17 amino acids. The DNA for the CDR3 is TGTGCCAGCAGTGAACCCCTAGCGGGTGGGGGAAGAGAGACCCAGTACTTC. This encodes CASSEPLAGGGRETQYF.

This clone came up once. The chain couples TRBV5-6 to TRBJ2-5, with D hard to call. Germline V gene lookup returns CDR1 SGHDT and CDR2 YYEEEE. The CDR3 has 13 residues. Trimming shortened V by 4 bases and J by 5 bases, and 12 bases separated the two germline ends. CDR3 sequence reads: CASSPTPGETQYF. DNA for the CDR3: TGTGCCAGCAGCCCGACCCCCGGGGAGACCCAGTACTTC.